The T cell receptor (beta chain) under discussion was sequenced for a study of T-cell reconstitution after alpha-beta-depleted transplantation in children. Study conclusions and caveats: Alpha-beta T cells present about two months after transplant were reported to originate from several hundred expanded graft clones.

Per germline, CDR1 SGHVS and CDR2 FQNEAQ. Losses at the gene ends were 5 bases for V and 0 bases for J; bases not matched to a gene: 12. This CDR3 is 17 amino acids long. The TCRbeta library incorporated unique molecular identifiers. TCRdb re-called the PCR reads with MiXCR, one entry per CDR3 protein. The data show about 980,000 distinct CDR3 sequences, around 30% seen once. As regards this clonotype: Its antigen remains unknown.

The TCR was taken from a boy under two years old who had a stem cell transplant for SCID, so the T cells may come from the graft donor. The source material was PBMCs, mostly from graft donor cells, sampled 360 days after TCRalphabeta/CD19-depleted stem cell transplant. J is TRBJ2-7 and V is TRBV7-8, with 8 bases aligning to TRBD2. CDR3 sequence: CASSVRRGALSSYEQYF. The CDR3 nucleotides read TGTGCCAGCAGCGTAAGGCGGGGGGCCCTAAGCTCCTACGAGCAGTACTTC.